This TCR beta chain was found in a study of response to subunit inactivated influenza vaccine. The V and J ends lost 1 base and 0 bases respectively, with 4 bases between them. The CDR3 length is 14 residues. There are a few counts of this clonotype. TCRdb itself ran the RT-PCR reads through MiXCR, one entry per CDR3 protein. The sample includes hundreds of thousands of distinct CDR3 sequences, about 25% of them seen just once. The origin of this receptor is a man between 50 and 59 years old who received an inactivated influenza vaccine. The sequences come from CD4+ T cells sorted from PBMCs, collected around 5 days after vaccination. V gene TRBV12-3 or TRBV12-4 combines with J gene TRBJ1-5, with D uncertain. CDR3 in DNA: TGTGCCAGCAGTTTAGTCAATAGCAATCAGCCCCAGCATTTT. Amino acids: CASSLVNSNQPQHF.